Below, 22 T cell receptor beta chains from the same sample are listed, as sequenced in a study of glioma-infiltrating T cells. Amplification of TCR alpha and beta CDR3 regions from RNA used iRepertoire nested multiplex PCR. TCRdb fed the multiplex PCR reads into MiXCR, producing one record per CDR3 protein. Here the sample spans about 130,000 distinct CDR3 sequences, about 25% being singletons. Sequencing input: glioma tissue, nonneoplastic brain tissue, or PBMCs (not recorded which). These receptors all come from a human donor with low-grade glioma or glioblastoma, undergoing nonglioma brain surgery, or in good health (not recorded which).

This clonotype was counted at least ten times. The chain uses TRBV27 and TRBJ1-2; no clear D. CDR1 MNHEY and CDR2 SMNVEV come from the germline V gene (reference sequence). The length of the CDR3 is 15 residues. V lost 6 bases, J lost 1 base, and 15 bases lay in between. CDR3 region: CASSPLDSYNYGYTF. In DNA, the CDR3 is TGTGCCAGCAGCCCCCTGGACTCTTATAACTATGGCTACACCTTC.

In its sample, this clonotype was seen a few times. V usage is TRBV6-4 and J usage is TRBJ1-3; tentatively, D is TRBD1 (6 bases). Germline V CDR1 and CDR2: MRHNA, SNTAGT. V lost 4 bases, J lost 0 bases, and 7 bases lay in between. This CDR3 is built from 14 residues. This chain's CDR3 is CASSAGASGNTIYF. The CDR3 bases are TGTGCCAGCAGTGCGGGGGCCTCTGGAAACACCATATATTTT.

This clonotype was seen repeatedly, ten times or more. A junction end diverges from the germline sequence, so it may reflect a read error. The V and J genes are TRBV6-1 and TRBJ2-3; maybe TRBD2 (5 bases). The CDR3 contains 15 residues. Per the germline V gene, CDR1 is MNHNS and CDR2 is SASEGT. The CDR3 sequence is CASSEGQERRNTQYF. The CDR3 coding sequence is TGTGCCAGCAGCGAAGGTCAGGAGAGGAGGAATACGCAGTATTTT.

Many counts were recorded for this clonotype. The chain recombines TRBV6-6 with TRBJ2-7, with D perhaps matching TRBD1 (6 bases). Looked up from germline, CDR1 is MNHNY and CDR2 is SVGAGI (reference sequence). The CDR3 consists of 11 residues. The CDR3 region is CASSYSYRVGV. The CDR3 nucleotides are TGTGCCAGCAGTTACTCGTACAGGGTCGGTGTC.

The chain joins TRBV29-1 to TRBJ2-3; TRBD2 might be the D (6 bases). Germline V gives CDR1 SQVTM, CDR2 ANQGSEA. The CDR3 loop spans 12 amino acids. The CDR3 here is CGGLTRTDTQYF. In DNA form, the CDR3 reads TGCGGGGGACTGACCCGCACAGATACGCAGTATTTT.

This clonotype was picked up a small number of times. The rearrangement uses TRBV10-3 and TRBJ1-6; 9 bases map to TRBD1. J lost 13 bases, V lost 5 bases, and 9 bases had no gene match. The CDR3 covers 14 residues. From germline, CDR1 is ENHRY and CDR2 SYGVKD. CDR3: CAISPGTGFDPLHF. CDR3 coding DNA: TGTGCCATCAGTCCCGGGACAGGGTTCGATCCCCTCCACTTT.

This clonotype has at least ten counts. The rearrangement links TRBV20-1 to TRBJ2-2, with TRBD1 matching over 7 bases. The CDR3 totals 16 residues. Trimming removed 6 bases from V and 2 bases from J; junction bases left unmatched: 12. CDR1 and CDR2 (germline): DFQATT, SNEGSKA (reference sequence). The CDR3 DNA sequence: TGCAGTGCCGAGGGGGCCACGGGACACAACACCGGGGAGCTGTTTTTT. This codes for CSAEGATGHNTGELFF.

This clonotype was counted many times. In nucleotides, the CDR3 is TGTGCCAGCAGCTCACAGGGGTACTCTGGAAACACCATATATTTT. Amino acid sequence: CASSSQGYSGNTIYF. The rearrangement uses TRBV7-2 and TRBJ1-3; 7 bases fit TRBD1. Germline V gene lookup returns CDR1 SGHTA and CDR2 FQGNSA. The junction had 3 bases not matched to a gene; V was cut back by 4 bases and J by 0 bases. This CDR3 spans 15 amino acids.

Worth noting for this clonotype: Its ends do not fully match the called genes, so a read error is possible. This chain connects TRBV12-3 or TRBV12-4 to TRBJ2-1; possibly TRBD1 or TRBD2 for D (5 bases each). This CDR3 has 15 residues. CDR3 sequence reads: CASSRGQGVYNEQLF. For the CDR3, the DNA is TGTGCCAGCAGTCGCGGGCAAGGGGTATACAATGAGCAGTTATTC.

The CDR3 DNA is TGTGCCAGCAGCTTATCGGGGGTTGGGGGCACTGAAGCTTTCTTT. Amino acids: CASSLSGVGGTEAFF. The V gene is TRBV7-3, the J gene TRBJ1-1; possibly TRBD1 for D (5 bases). Germline V lookup: CDR1 SGHTA, CDR2 FQGTGA. This CDR3 comprises 15 residues. Between the trimmed V and J ends, which lost 2 bases and 4 bases, there was a span of 14 bases.

CDR3 region: CASSYTGSGQETQYF. DNA of the CDR3: TGTGCCAGCAGTTATACAGGGTCGGGTCAAGAGACCCAGTACTTC. The chain couples TRBV6-5 to TRBJ2-5; the D gene is possibly TRBD1 (6 bases). This CDR3 region has 15 residues. Germline CDR1 is MNHEY and CDR2 is SVGAGI. V was cut by 3 bases and J by 2 bases, with 13 bases left in between.

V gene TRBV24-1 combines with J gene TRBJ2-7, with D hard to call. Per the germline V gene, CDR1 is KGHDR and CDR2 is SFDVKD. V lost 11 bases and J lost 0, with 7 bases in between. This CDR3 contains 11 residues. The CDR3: CAKHSSYEQYV. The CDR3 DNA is TGTGCCAAGCACAGCTCCTACGAGCAGTACGTC.

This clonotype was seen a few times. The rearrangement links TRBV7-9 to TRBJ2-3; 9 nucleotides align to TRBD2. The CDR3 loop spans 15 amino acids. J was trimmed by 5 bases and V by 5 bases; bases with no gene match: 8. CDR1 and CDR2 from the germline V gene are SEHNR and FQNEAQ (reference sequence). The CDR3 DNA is TGTGCCAGCAGCCGCCGCATTAGCGGGGGAGATACGCAGTATTTT. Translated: CASSRRISGGDTQYF.

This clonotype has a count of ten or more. CDR3 nucleotide sequence: TGTGCCAGCAGGAGGACGGCGGCGGAGACCCAGTACTTC. Translating it yields CASRRTAAETQYF. The V call is TRBV6-1, the J call TRBJ2-5, with no clear D. Germline CDR1 and CDR2: MNHNS and SASEGT. Trimming pared 6 bases from V and 5 bases from J, leaving 13 bases between. The CDR3 sequence is 13 residues long.

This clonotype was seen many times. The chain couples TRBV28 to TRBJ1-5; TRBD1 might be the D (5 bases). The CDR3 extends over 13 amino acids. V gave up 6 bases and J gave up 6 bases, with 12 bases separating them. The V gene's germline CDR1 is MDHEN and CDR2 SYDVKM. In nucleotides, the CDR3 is TGTGCCAGCAGACTAGGGGTGGGTCAGCCCCAGCATTTT. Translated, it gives CASRLGVGQPQHF.

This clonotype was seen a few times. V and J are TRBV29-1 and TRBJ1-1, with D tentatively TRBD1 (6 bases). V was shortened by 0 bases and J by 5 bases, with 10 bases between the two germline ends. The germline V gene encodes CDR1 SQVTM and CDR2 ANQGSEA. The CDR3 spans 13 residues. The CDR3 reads CSVEEQGGTEAFF. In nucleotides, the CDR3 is TGCAGCGTTGAAGAACAGGGTGGGACTGAAGCTTTCTTT.

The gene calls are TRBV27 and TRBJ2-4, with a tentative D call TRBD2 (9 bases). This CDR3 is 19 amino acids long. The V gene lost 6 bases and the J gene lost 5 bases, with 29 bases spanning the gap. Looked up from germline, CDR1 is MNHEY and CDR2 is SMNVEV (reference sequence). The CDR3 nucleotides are TGTGCCAGCAGGCTACAGGGGGGAGCGGGGGGCTCCTACCAAAACATTCAGTACTTC. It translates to CASRLQGGAGGSYQNIQYF.

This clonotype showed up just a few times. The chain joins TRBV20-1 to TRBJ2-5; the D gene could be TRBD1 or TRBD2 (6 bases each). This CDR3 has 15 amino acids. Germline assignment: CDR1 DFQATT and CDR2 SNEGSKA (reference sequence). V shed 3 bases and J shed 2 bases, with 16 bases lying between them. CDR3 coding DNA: TGCAGTGCTAGTGGGCAGTGGGGGGCTCAAGAGACCCAGTACTTC. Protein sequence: CSASGQWGAQETQYF.

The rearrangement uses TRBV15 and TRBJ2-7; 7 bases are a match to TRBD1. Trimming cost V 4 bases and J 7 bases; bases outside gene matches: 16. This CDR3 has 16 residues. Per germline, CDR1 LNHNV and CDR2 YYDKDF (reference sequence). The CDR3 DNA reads TGTGCCACCAGCACCTTAGGGGGCACACCCCCGGGAGAGCAGTACGTC. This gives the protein CATSTLGGTPPGEQYV.

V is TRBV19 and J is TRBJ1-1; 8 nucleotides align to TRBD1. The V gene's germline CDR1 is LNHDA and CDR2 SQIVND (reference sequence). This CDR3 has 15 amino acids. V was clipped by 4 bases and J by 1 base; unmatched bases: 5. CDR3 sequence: CASSRDRPPNTEAFF. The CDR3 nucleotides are TGTGCCAGTAGTAGGGACAGGCCCCCGAACACTGAAGCTTTCTTT. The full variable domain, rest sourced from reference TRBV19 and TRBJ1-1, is DGGITQSPKYLFRKEGQNVTLSCEQNLNHDAMYWYRQDPGQGLRLIYYSQIVNDFQKGDIAEGYSVSREKKESFPLTVTSAQKNPTAFYLCASSRDRPPNTEAFFGQGTRLTVV.

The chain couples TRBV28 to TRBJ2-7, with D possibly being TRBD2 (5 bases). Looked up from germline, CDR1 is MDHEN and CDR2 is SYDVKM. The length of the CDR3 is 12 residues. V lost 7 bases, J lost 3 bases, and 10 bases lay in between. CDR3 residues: CASNSGDYEQYV. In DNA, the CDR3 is TGTGCCAGCAACTCCGGGGACTACGAGCAGTACGTC.

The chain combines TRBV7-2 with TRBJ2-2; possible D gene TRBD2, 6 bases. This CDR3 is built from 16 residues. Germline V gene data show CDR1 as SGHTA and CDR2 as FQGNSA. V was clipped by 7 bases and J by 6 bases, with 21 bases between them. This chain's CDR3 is CASIQGGGGLSGELFF. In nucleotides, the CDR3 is TGTGCCAGCATCCAAGGTGGGGGAGGATTATCCGGGGAGCTGTTTTTT. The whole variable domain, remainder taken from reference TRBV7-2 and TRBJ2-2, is GAGVSQSPSNKVTEKGKDVELRCDPISGHTALYWYRQSLGQGLEFLIYFQGNSAPDKSGLPSDRFSAERTGGSVSTLTIQRTQQEDSAVYLCASIQGGGGLSGELFFGEGSRLTVL.